Given below is one T cell receptor beta chain in context. Which antigen it targets is not known. No base quality values were provided; no much bigger clone lies one nucleotide off. To prepare the library, the immunoSEQ multiplex PCR assay was applied. To provide template for TCR sequencing, every sample had RNA extracted and reverse transcribed into cDNA. First-strand cDNA was synthesized with SuperScript III using a 2:1 mix of oligo-dT and random hexamers. A synthetic immune receptor repertoire was used to gauge amplification bias, and whatever bias remained was removed computationally. The study's processing was this. Raw reads were preprocessed for error removal, and CDR3 was defined according to IMGT conventions as running from the conserved cysteine to phenylalanine. Clonality was calculated as 1 minus Shannon entropy normalized by log2 of the number of productive unique TCRs. Scalp TCRbeta sequences were cross-referenced with sorted blood CD4 and CD8 repertoires so that the CD4 or CD8 identity of scalp clones could be inferred. The table was pulled from immuneACCESS by TCRdb, which kept in-frame rearrangements only. Such tables lose some clones; where checked, under half of the loss comes from unresolved V genes, and the rest has no known cause. That table furnishes V, J and clone size, whereas the DNA furnished D and trimming. This sample lists approximately 280,000 clones; roughly 50% were detected once. Clones ranked in the top ten supply roughly 1.8% of the sample.

The data derive from a study of CD8+ T cells in alopecia areata (dated by TCRdb to about 2018). Turning to the overall study: The treated patients, all with moderate-to-severe alopecia areata, were enrolled in an open-label pilot trial of oral tofacitinib given at 5 to 10 mg twice daily. High-throughput TCRbeta sequencing was used to examine T cell clonal expansion in alopecia areata in both the C3H/HeJ mouse model and human patients. Scalp clonality was compared among normal scalp (n=4), patchy alopecia areata scalp (n=8), and alopecia totalis/universalis scalp (n=8). Tofacitinib was given for 6 to 18 months, followed by 6 months of follow-up off drug to assess delayed response and recurrence. The RNA source kit depended on sample type: the PAXgene miRNA kit for fixed scalp, the miRNeasy kit for PBMCs, and the RNeasy kit for mouse skin. TCRbeta CDR3 regions were amplified by immunoSEQ multiplex PCR using 35 Vbeta forward and 13 Jbeta reverse primers. In treated patients, disease severity was measured using the SALT score, which gives the percentage of scalp surface area affected. Scalp tissue and sorted CD4+ and CD8+ peripheral blood T cells from patchy and totalis/universalis alopecia areata patients and from healthy controls were covered by human TCRbeta sequencing. Biopsies were taken from tofacitinib-treated patients at baseline and at 4 and 24 weeks of treatment, and a later scalp biopsy was taken in several of the tofacitinib-treated patients.

On the study overall, not on this receptor specifically: Shared TCR sequences between patients were less evident than in mice, which may be partly attributable to HLA diversity in the patient population. Tofacitinib significantly decreased scalp clonality and the number of expanded CD8+ clones among the top 100 scalp clones. Higher clonality and more expanded CD8+ clones were observed in lesional scalp than in normal scalp, particularly in alopecia totalis/universalis, a finding suggestive of antigenic drive. During tofacitinib treatment, many expanded lesional clones stuck around in both scalp and blood, and this persistence may partly explain why relapse happens after treatment is stopped. The treated cohort was small, with a single nonresponder, so links between baseline CD8+ expansion and response need larger studies. Resident alphabeta T cells in normal human skin are also sequenced, complicating scalp TCR repertoire analysis, unlike mouse skin dominated by gammadelta T cells.

The CDR3 runs 15 amino acids, cysteine and phenylalanine included. CDR3 DNA is the only sequence kept; it has 45 bases, read in frame from the first base. The germline ends are 16 bases apart after V is trimmed by 7 bases and J by 2 bases. Looking up the germline V gene yields CDR1 MDHEN and CDR2 SYDVKM. This sample's time point label indicates: about 25 weeks on oral tofacitinib. The label giving this sample's treatment or condition can be read as: oral pan-JAK inhibitor, 5-10 mg twice daily. From alopecia areata patients, peripheral blood was collected along with lesional scalp punch biopsies. PBMCs were isolated by density centrifugation and stained for CD3, CD4 and CD8, and CD4+ and CD8+ T cells were sorted on a FACSAria.

The chain is encoded by TRBV28 joined to TRBJ2-3; a tentative D match to TRBD2 spans 7 bases. The receptor comes from a human donor with alopecia areata. Sequencing used CD4+ T cells sorted from blood, obtained at week 24, from a patient treated with tofacitinib. CDR3 reads: CASILGGADTDTQYF. The nucleotide sequence is TGTGCCAGCATCCTTGGGGGGGCGGACACAGATACGCAGTATTTT.